This TCR beta chain was obtained from a study of blood T cell repertoires in COVID-19. Looking at the study overall: COVID-19 samples from acute and convalescent phases originated in the United States, Italy and Spain.

The V and J ends lost 3 bases and 2 bases respectively, with 7 bases between them. Germline loops: CDR1 SNHLY, CDR2 FYNNEI. The CDR3 sequence is 13 residues long. Study processing details: Amplification with reference gene primers provided the estimates of nucleated cell counts. Generated by immunoSEQ multiplex PCR, the TCRdb table keeps only in-frame clones and is missing some. For V, J and clone size, that table is used; D and trimming come from the DNA. The table records over 200,000 clones, 70% to 90% of them present only once. This clone was counted between two and nine times. The V and J genes are TRBV2 and TRBJ1-1, with D hard to call. The sample consisted of peripheral blood. The clonotype was recovered from a young woman who had recovered from COVID-19. In DNA form, the CDR3 reads TGTGCCAGCAGTGAGCCGGGAAACACTGAAGCTTTCTTT. Protein sequence: CASSEPGNTEAFF. The complete variable domain, with remaining parts taken from reference TRBV2 and TRBJ1-1, reads EPEVTQTPSHQVTQMGQEVILRCVPISNHLYFYWYRQILGQKVEFLVSFYNNEISEKSEIFDDQFSVERPDGSNFTLKIRSTKLEDSAMYFCASSEPGNTEAFFGQGTRLTVV.